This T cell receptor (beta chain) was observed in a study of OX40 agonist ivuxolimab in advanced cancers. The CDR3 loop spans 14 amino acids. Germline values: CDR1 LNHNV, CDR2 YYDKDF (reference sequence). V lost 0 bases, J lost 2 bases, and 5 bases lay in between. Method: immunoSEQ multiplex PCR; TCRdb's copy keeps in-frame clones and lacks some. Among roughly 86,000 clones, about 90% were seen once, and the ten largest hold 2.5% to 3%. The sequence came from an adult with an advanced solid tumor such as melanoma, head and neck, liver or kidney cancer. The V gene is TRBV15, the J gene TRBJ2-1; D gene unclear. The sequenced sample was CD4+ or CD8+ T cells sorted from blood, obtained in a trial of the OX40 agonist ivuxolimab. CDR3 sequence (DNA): TGTGCCACCAGCAGAGATGTTACCTACAATGAGCAGTTCTTC. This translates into CATSRDVTYNEQFF.